This TCR beta chain was recovered during a study of shared clonotypes between healthy human individuals. Study overall: CD4 naive cells filled three plates per donor, CD4 memory three, CD8 naive two and CD8 memory one.

A split of CD4+ cells into CD45RA+ naive and CD45RA-negative memory subsets was performed. General study findings and limits: Memory subsets generally showed smaller estimated richness than naive subsets did.

About this clone: Its cognate antigen is unknown.

Genomic DNA belonging to each subset was distributed in equal measure over several immunoSEQ plates. TCRdb keeps only in-frame clones here, not all; method: immunoSEQ multiplex PCR. The sample shows a few million clones, more than 85% of them seen only once. Sample: naive CD4+ T cells from PBMCs. Subset denoted: CD45RA+ positively selected. The sequence was collected from a man aged 18 to 35 in good health. Some clones in this sample may be carry-over from other donors' samples.

The CDR3 sequence is CASRMGGPPPWDEQFF. The CDR3 DNA reads as TGTGCCAGTAGAATGGGAGGCCCTCCACCGTGGGATGAGCAGTTCTTC. This chain connects TRBV19 to TRBJ2-1; D is possibly TRBD2 (6 bases). The ends were cut back, 6 bases at V and 8 bases at J, with 23 bases in the middle. The CDR3 is 16 residues long. The germline gives CDR1 LNHDA, CDR2 SQIVND (reference sequence).